Listed below are T cell receptor beta chains from one sample, sequenced in a study of early T cells in non-severe SARS-CoV-2 infection. TCRdb redid the calling of the 5' RACE reads with MiXCR, one entry per CDR3 protein. Among some 96,000 distinct CDR3 sequences listed, approximately 13% were seen once. Sequencing was done on a sample of whole blood. These receptors were collected from an adult who was a healthcare worker with PCR-confirmed SARS-CoV-2 infection or an uninfected control (not recorded which). Each CDR3 is given with its conserved first and last residue. D genes are given only for firm matches. Expanded clones are given a class, and other clones once, few, many or no size at all.

abundance | d_gene | j_gene | v_gene | CDR3aa | CDR3nt
few | . | TRBJ1-5 | TRBV28 | CASRVYDQPQHF | TGTGCCAGCAGAGTATATGATCAGCCCCAGCATTTT
. | TRBD1 | TRBJ1-5 | TRBV12-3/TRBV12-4 | CASRRGTGDQPQHF | TGTGCCAGCAGACGCGGGACAGGGGATCAGCCCCAGCATTTT
few | TRBD2 | TRBJ2-7 | TRBV28 | CASSFLAGGPWYF | TGTGCCAGCAGTTTTCTGGCGGGGGGACCATGGTACTTC
many | TRBD1 | TRBJ1-1 | TRBV6-2/TRBV6-3 | CASHRRAGGTTEAFF | TGTGCCAGCCATCGCAGGGCAGGGGGTACCACTGAAGCTTTCTTT
. | TRBD2 | TRBJ2-7 | TRBV29-1 | CSVVLAGVVEQYF | TGCAGCGTCGTATTAGCGGGGGTGGTCGAGCAGTACTTC
few | TRBD1 | TRBJ2-7 | TRBV5-1 | CASSLTQQGAYSYEQYF | TGCGCCAGCAGCTTGACCCAACAGGGGGCCTACTCCTACGAGCAGTACTTC
few | . | TRBJ1-1 | TRBV12-3/TRBV12-4 | CASRARGADTEAFF | TGTGCCAGCAGAGCCAGGGGCGCCGACACTGAAGCTTTCTTT
many | . | TRBJ1-1 | TRBV29-1 | CSVEMSTEAFF | TGCAGCGTTGAAATGAGCACTGAAGCTTTCTTT
many | . | TRBJ2-4 | TRBV28 | CASSLPWAAKNIQYF | TGTGCCAGCAGTTTACCGTGGGCAGCCAAAAACATTCAGTACTTC
few | . | TRBJ1-1 | TRBV28 | CASSMIYTEAFF | TGTGCCAGCAGTATGATATACACTGAAGCTTTCTTT
many | TRBD2 | TRBJ2-3 | TRBV11-1 | CASSLLGLAATGDTQYF | TGTGCCAGCAGCTTGTTGGGACTAGCGGCGACCGGAGATACGCAGTATTTT
few | . | TRBJ2-2 | TRBV5-1 | CASSLQGSDTGELFF | TGCGCCAGCAGCTTGCAGGGGTCGGACACCGGGGAGCTGTTTTTT
many | TRBD1 | TRBJ1-2 | TRBV29-1 | CSAMGLQGAEYGYTF | TGCAGCGCCATGGGGCTACAGGGGGCAGAGTATGGCTACACCTTC
few | TRBD1 | TRBJ1-6 | TRBV7-9 | CASSSTGRALHF | TGTGCCAGCAGCTCGACAGGGCGAGCCCTCCACTTT
. | . | TRBJ1-5 | TRBV3-1 | CASSHDSNQPQHF | TGTGCCAGCAGCCATGACAGCAATCAGCCCCAGCATTTT
. | . | TRBJ2-3 | TRBV7-2 | CASRSPGIDTQYF | TGTGCCAGCAGGTCCCCCGGCATAGATACGCAGTATTTT
many | . | TRBJ2-3 | TRBV14 | CASSQDYVSDTQYF | TGTGCCAGCAGCCAAGATTACGTGTCAGATACGCAGTATTTT
many | . | TRBJ2-7 | TRBV5-6 | CASSSLGYEQYF | TGTGCCAGCAGCTCACTTGGGTACGAGCAGTACTTC
. | . | TRBJ1-1 | TRBV18 | CASSPLSRNTEAFF | TGTGCCAGCTCACCACTCTCCCGGAACACTGAAGCTTTCTTT